These T cell receptor beta chains were read from a single sample in a study of blood T cell repertoires in COVID-19. The method was immunoSEQ multiplex PCR; TCRdb's version includes in-frame clones alone and lacks a portion of them. The data show some 150,000 clones, about 86% seen once. Sequenced material: peripheral blood. The receptors come from a man in his 70s with acute or convalescent COVID-19. The CDR3 runs from the conserved cysteine through the conserved F or W. The order of the fields is J gene, D gene, V gene, clone size, CDR3 DNA, CDR3 protein. A D gene is named only where the DNA matches it firmly. Size values are once, few and many counts, or a class for expanded clones, and some rows have none.

TRBJ2-5,-,TRBV15,few,TGTGCCACCAGCAGAGATTGGGGCGGAGGCGGGACCTGGGAAGAGACCCAGTACTTC,CATSRDWGGGGTWEETQYF
TRBJ2-7,TRBD1,TRBV15,-,TGTGCCACCAGCAGGCGGGGACAGGGCCACGAGCAGTACTTC,CATSRRGQGHEQYF
TRBJ2-1,-,TRBV19,-,TGTGCCAGTAGTGGGGCGGCCTACAATGAGCAGTTCTTC,CASSGAAYNEQFF
TRBJ2-3,TRBD2,TRBV3-1/TRBV3-2,-,TGTGCCAGCCGGCCTGGACTAGCGGGAGTAACAGATACGCAGTATTTT,CASRPGLAGVTDTQYF
TRBJ2-2,-,TRBV16,-,TGTGCCAGCAGCCAATTGGAGGAGGCCGGGGAGCTGTTTTTT,CASSQLEEAGELFF
TRBJ1-5,TRBD1,TRBV6-2/TRBV6-3,-,TGTGCCAGCAGTTACGGGGGACAGCAAAATCAGCCCCAGCATTTT,CASSYGGQQNQPQHF
TRBJ1-2,-,TRBV28,-,TGTGCCAGCAGTTTCCTTACACCTCCTAACTATGGCTACACCTTC,CASSFLTPPNYGYTF
TRBJ2-5,TRBD2,TRBV4-2,-,TGTGCCAGCAGCCTGGGGACTAGCGGGACCCAAGAGACCCAGTACTTC,CASSLGTSGTQETQYF
TRBJ1-1,-,TRBV6-1,-,TGTGCCAGCAGTGAAGCATCCAGGGGCTTGAACACTGAAGCTTTCTTT,CASSEASRGLNTEAFF
TRBJ2-5,TRBD1,TRBV7-2,-,TGTGCCAGCAGCTTCTGGGGTCCCGGGACAGGAAGGGAGACCCAGTACTTC,CASSFWGPGTGRETQYF
TRBJ2-3,-,TRBV19,-,TGTGCCAGTAGTATGCGAGCAGGAGATACGCAGTATTTT,CASSMRAGDTQYF
TRBJ2-7,TRBD2,TRBV11-2,-,TGTGCCAGCAGCTTAGCCGGGAGGGTCCTTGGGGAGCAGTACTTC,CASSLAGRVLGEQYF
TRBJ2-1,-,TRBV13,-,TGTGCCAGCAGCCTTCTAAGCGCATACTCCTACAATGAGCAGTTCTTC,CASSLLSAYSYNEQFF
TRBJ2-1,TRBD2,TRBV3-1/TRBV3-2,-,TGTGCCAGCAGCCAAGGGGCGGGAGTCGTGAATGAGCAGTTCTTC,CASSQGAGVVNEQFF
TRBJ2-7,TRBD1,TRBV12-3/TRBV12-4,once,TGTGCCAGCAGGTCCACAGGGGACGAGCAGTACTTC,CASRSTGDEQYF
TRBJ2-3,-,TRBV25-1,-,TGTGCCAGCAGTGACCGCGCCCCGAAAGATACGCAGTATTTT,CASSDRAPKDTQYF
TRBJ2-7,-,TRBV27,-,TGTGCCAGCAAAGGACAGTGGCAAAATTCCTACGAGCAGTACTTC,CASKGQWQNSYEQYF
TRBJ2-3,-,TRBV14,-,TGTGCCAGCAGCCAAGAACGGGGATCGCTCACAGATACGCAGTATTTT,CASSQERGSLTDTQYF
TRBJ2-5,TRBD2,TRBV5-1,-,TGCGCCAGCAGCCCCGGGGCTAGCGGGAGGCAAGAGACCCAGTACTTC,CASSPGASGRQETQYF
TRBJ2-3,TRBD2,TRBV5-1,-,TGCGCCAGCGGAAGCGGGAGAAGTACAGATACGCAGTATTTT,CASGSGRSTDTQYF
TRBJ2-2,TRBD2,TRBV4-2,-,TGTGCCAGCAGCCCCAGACTAGCGCCGAACACCGGGGAGCTGTTTTTT,CASSPRLAPNTGELFF
TRBJ1-1,-,TRBV3-1/TRBV3-2,-,TGTGCCAGCAGCCAAGTCCCCAGGGGAGCCAACACTGAAGCTTTCTTT,CASSQVPRGANTEAFF
TRBJ2-2,-,TRBV19,-,TGTGCCAGTAGTCTTAGCGCCAAGAACACCGGGGAGCTGTTTTTT,CASSLSAKNTGELFF
TRBJ1-1,-,TRBV19,once,TGTGCCAGTAGTAGTGTGAGGGCGGGGACTGAAGCTTTCTTT,CASSSVRAGTEAFF
TRBJ1-3,-,TRBV6-2/TRBV6-3,-,TGTGCCAGCAGTTACTCAGGTTCGGCGGCCCGCTCTGGAAACACCATATATTTT,CASSYSGSAARSGNTIYF
TRBJ2-1,TRBD2,TRBV11-2,-,TGTGCCAGCAGCCCCCCTAGCGGACTCTACAATGAGCAGTTCTTC,CASSPPSGLYNEQFF
TRBJ2-7,-,TRBV27,-,TGTGCCAGCAGCACTATCCCCCTTTTGCCTTCCGAGCAGTACTTC,CASSTIPLLPSEQYF
TRBJ1-1,-,TRBV19,-,TGTGCCAGTAGTATAGACAGTAACACTGAAGCTTTCTTT,CASSIDSNTEAFF
TRBJ2-1,TRBD1,TRBV24-1,-,TGTGCCACCAGTGACCAAGACAGGGGGCGGAATGAGCAGTTCTTC,CATSDQDRGRNEQFF
TRBJ2-7,-,TRBV29-1,-,TGCAGCGTTGTTGGGCCAGGGTCCTACGAGCAGTACTTC,CSVVGPGSYEQYF